The 7 T cell receptor beta chains below were found in one sample sequenced in a study of tumor-infiltrating lymphocytes in primary liver carcinoma. TCR beta cDNA was prepared out of around 460 ng total RNA by means of a constant-region primer. Nested multiplex PCR, run for three rounds with slightly modified ARM-PCR, yielded TCR beta libraries. Use of TRBV1-TRBV30 forward primers with a C-beta reverse primer characterized the first two PCR rounds, which lasted about 9 cycles each. TCRdb analysed the multiplex PCR reads with MiXCR anew, one entry per CDR3 protein. Of some 190,000 distinct CDR3 sequences listed, 50% to 75% are singletons. Blood RNA originated from unsorted whole blood, with germline DNA additionally extracted. Sequencing was performed on peripheral blood. The receptors here all came from a man aged 40-55 years with primary liver carcinoma and hepatitis B virus infection.

The sample holds a few counts of this clonotype. The V gene is TRBV12-3 or TRBV12-4, the J gene TRBJ1-5; possible D gene TRBD1, 5 bases. Trimming took off 5 bases at V and 6 bases at J, with 14 bases between the two ends. The CDR3 runs 14 residues. CDR3 sequence reads: CASSPWGMGQPQHF. CDR3 nucleotide sequence: TGTGCCAGCAGTCCTTGGGGGATGGGTCAGCCCCAGCATTTT.

The sample holds a few counts of this clonotype. The chain is built from TRBV28 and TRBJ2-3; D unresolved. CDR1 is MDHEN, CDR2 SYDVKM, per germline. This CDR3 is 12 amino acids long. Trimming stripped 4 bases from V and 5 bases from J, with 7 bases between. The CDR3 spells CASSYGLDTQYF. The CDR3 DNA sequence: TGTGCCAGCAGTTACGGTTTAGATACGCAGTATTTT.

This clonotype was observed a few times. The chain combines TRBV6-1 with TRBJ2-3, with 7 bases aligning to TRBD1. Trimming cost V 3 bases and J 0 bases; bases outside gene matches: 0. The CDR3 length is 14 residues. Germline V gives CDR1 MNHNS, CDR2 SASEGT. The CDR3 is CASSEGQSTDTQYF. The CDR3 nucleotides are TGTGCCAGCAGTGAGGGACAGAGCACAGATACGCAGTATTTT.

Turning to this clonotype: Because it lacks the conserved phenylalanine or tryptophan at the end, this CDR3 is likely a read error. The chain uses TRBV29-1 and TRBJ1-6; 7 nucleotides match TRBD1. Per germline, CDR1 SQVTM and CDR2 ANQGSEA. The CDR3 runs 13 residues. Trimming took 2 bases from V and 9 from J; bases not matched to a gene: 4. The DNA for the CDR3 is TGCAGCGTTGAAACAGGGGTAGGTTCACCCCTCCACTAT. Its protein product is CSVETGVGSPLHY.

This clonotype was seen only a few times. This chain's CDR3 is CATKDRGPNTEAFF. The CDR3 DNA reads as TGTGCCACCAAGGACAGGGGCCCCAACACTGAAGCTTTCTTT. V is TRBV24-1 and J is TRBJ1-1, with TRBD1 matching 9 bases. CDR3 length: 14 residues. Germline CDR1 KGHDR, CDR2 SFDVKD. V dropped 8 bases and J dropped 2; count of bases not matched to a gene: 5.

The sample holds a few counts of this clonotype. The chain uses TRBV29-1 and TRBJ2-3; weak D call: TRBD2 (5 bases). The CDR3 totals 14 residues. Trimming cost V 1 base and J 3 bases, with 11 bases left between them. Germline V gives CDR1 SQVTM, CDR2 ANQGSEA. CDR3 bases: TGCAGCGTTGAAGGACTACCAACAACAGATACGCAGTATTTT. Residues: CSVEGLPTTDTQYF.

As for this clonotype: A junction boundary mismatches the germline segment, possibly from a read error. The chain links TRBV14 to TRBJ1-1; the D gene is possibly TRBD1 (5 bases). CDR1 and CDR2 from the germline V gene are SGHDN and FVKESK. This CDR3 spans 14 amino acids. In DNA form, the CDR3 reads TGTGCCAGCAGCCCTCACACAGGATACACTGAAACTTTCTTT. Amino acids: CASSPHTGYTETFF.